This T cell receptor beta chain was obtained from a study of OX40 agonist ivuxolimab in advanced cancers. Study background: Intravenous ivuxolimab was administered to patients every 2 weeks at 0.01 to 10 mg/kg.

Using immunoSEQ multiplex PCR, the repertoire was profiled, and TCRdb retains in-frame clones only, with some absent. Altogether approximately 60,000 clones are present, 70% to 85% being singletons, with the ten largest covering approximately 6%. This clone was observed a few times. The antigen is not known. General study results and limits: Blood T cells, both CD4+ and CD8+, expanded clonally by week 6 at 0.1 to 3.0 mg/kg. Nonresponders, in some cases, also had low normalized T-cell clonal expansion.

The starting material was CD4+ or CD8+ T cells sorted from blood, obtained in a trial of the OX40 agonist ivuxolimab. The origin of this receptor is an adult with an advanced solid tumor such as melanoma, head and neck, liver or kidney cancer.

CDR3 DNA: TGTGCCGCCGGGAAGAGCACAGATACGCAGTATTTT. The encoded protein is CAAGKSTDTQYF. The chain carries TRBV6-1 and TRBJ2-3, with D possibly matching TRBD2 (5 bases). The V gene lost 11 bases and the J gene lost 0 bases, with 9 bases spanning the gap. Germline V gene lookup returns CDR1 MNHNS and CDR2 SASEGT. This CDR3 contains 12 residues.